This T cell receptor (beta chain) was obtained from a study of shared clonotypes between healthy human individuals. Findings and caveats of the study: Rarefaction analysis demonstrated incomplete sorted-subset sequencing notwithstanding large depth. The sampled material consisted only of blood, and tissue repertoires are likely to differ. Clonotype sharing across donors was expected to vary with sequencing depth.

In the case of this clone: Its matching antigen is unknown. The sample holds other DNA sequences that translate to the same CDR3.

As originally analysed: Junction-only sequences without quality scores came from ImmunoSEQ, so filtering differed. Assay used: immunoSEQ multiplex PCR; TCRdb lists only in-frame clones, some missing. The V and J calls and clone size were taken over from that table, and D and trimming were inferred from the DNA. Of a few million clones in the sample, about nine tenths were seen once. This CDR3 contains 11 residues. Germline V gene lookup returns CDR1 DFQATT and CDR2 SNEGSKA (reference sequence). This receptor was taken from a man between 18 and 29 years old in good health. Some clones in this sample may be carry-over from other donors' samples. The chain employs TRBV20-1 and TRBJ2-1, with a possible D match to TRBD2 (6 bases). Sequencing was performed on naive CD4+ T cells from PBMCs. Subset meaning: CD45RA+ positively selected. In DNA form, the CDR3 reads TGCAGCGGGAGCTCCTACAATGAGCAGTTCTTC. Amino acids: CSGSSYNEQFF.